These 28 T cell receptor beta chains were sequenced from one sample in a study of shared clonotypes between healthy human individuals. Only in-frame clones appear in the TCRdb table, and some are missing; sequencing was by immunoSEQ multiplex PCR. The table shows roughly 640,000 clones, with around 72% occurring only once. Sequencing was done on a sample of memory CD4+ T cells sorted from blood. Subset reported: CD45RA-negative fraction. These receptor sequences come from a young woman in good health.

The chain carries TRBV28 and TRBJ2-7; 11 nucleotides align to TRBD1. V gave up 6 bases and J gave up 3 bases; unmatched junction bases: 4. Germline CDR1 is MDHEN and CDR2 is SYDVKM. The CDR3 is made up of 14 amino acids. CDR3 coding DNA: TGTGCCAGCAGCCGGACAGGGGGCATCTACGAGCAGTACTTC. Protein sequence: CASSRTGGIYEQYF.

V gene TRBV2 combines with J gene TRBJ2-7, with D possibly being TRBD1 (5 bases). V shed 8 bases and J shed 6 bases, with 20 bases lying between them. This CDR3 has 14 residues. CDR1 is SNHLY and CDR2 is FYNNEI in the germline V gene. The CDR3: CASGDWGIAPEQYF. The CDR3 DNA sequence: TGTGCCAGCGGGGATTGGGGCATTGCACCCGAGCAGTACTTC.

This clone is a singleton in its sample. J is TRBJ1-2 and V is TRBV10-2, with 12 bases matching TRBD1. This CDR3 is built from 13 residues. Trimming cost V 8 bases and J 7 bases; bases outside gene matches: 5. The V gene's germline CDR1 is WSHSY and CDR2 SAAADI. The CDR3 loop reads CASGTGGRVGYTF. Written as DNA, the CDR3 is TGCGCCAGCGGGACAGGGGGCCGGGTTGGCTACACCTTC.

The gene calls are TRBV5-4 and TRBJ2-5, with 9 bases lining up with TRBD1. Germline-derived CDR1 and CDR2 are SGHNT and YYREEE (reference sequence). The length of the CDR3 is 13 residues. V dropped 5 bases and J dropped 6; count of bases not matched to a gene: 5. In DNA form, the CDR3 reads TGTGCCAGCAGATCGGACAGGGGAAAGACCCAGTACTTC. Amino acids: CASRSDRGKTQYF.

This clone occurred a few times. A clone one base away is much larger, so this may be a read error. Other DNA sequences from this sample encode an identical CDR3 as well. The gene calls are TRBV2 and TRBJ2-7; D unresolved. V was trimmed by 4 bases and J by 3 bases, leaving 4 bases between them. The V gene's germline CDR1 is SNHLY and CDR2 FYNNEI. CDR3 size: 11 residues. CDR3 bases: TGTGCCAGCAGTGGCAACTACGAGCAGTACTTC. Its translation is CASSGNYEQYF.

The chain employs TRBV7-8 and TRBJ2-7, with 8 bases matching TRBD2. The germline V gene has CDR1 SGHVS and CDR2 FQNEAQ. Trimming removed 5 bases from V and 2 bases from J; junction bases left unmatched: 8. This CDR3 contains 15 residues. The CDR3 spells CASSDSGRPTYEQYF. The CDR3 DNA reads TGTGCCAGCAGCGACAGCGGGAGACCTACCTACGAGCAGTACTTC.

The chain combines TRBV2 with TRBJ1-1; D is possibly TRBD1 (6 bases). The CDR3 extends over 15 amino acids. The V end was cut by 6 bases, the J end by 2 bases, with 16 bases between. Germline CDR1 reads SNHLY; CDR2 reads FYNNEI. The CDR3 DNA sequence: TGTGCCAGCAGGAGCGGGGGGCGAAGTAACACTGAAGCTTTCTTT. It codes for CASRSGGRSNTEAFF. Complete variable domain (other parts from reference TRBV2 and TRBJ1-1): EPEVTQTPSHQVTQMGQEVILRCVPISNHLYFYWYRQILGQKVEFLVSFYNNEISEKSEIFDDQFSVERPDGSNFTLKIRSTKLEDSAMYFCASRSGGRSNTEAFFGQGTRLTVV.

V usage is TRBV5-6 and J usage is TRBJ2-1; 10 nucleotides match TRBD2. Germline assignment: CDR1 SGHDT and CDR2 YYEEEE. J gave up 4 bases and V 2 bases, and 6 bases lay outside the gene matches. There are 16 residues in the CDR3. This CDR3 reads CASSFRLAGRYNEQFF. The CDR3 nucleotides read TGTGCCAGCAGCTTTAGACTAGCGGGTCGGTACAATGAGCAGTTCTTC.

V and J are TRBV28 and TRBJ1-1; the D gene is possibly TRBD1 (5 bases). The CDR3 extends over 16 amino acids. Trimming took 2 bases from V and 3 from J, leaving 16 bases between them. The germline V gene encodes CDR1 MDHEN and CDR2 SYDVKM. The CDR3 coding sequence is TGTGCCAGCAGTTTAGACAGCTGGGGCCTGGACACTGAAGCTTTCTTT. It encodes CASSLDSWGLDTEAFF.

The V gene is TRBV28, the J gene TRBJ1-2, with 12 bases aligning to TRBD1. The CDR3 extends over 16 amino acids. Trimming took 5 bases from V and 6 from J; bases not matched to a gene: 10. Germline CDR1 MDHEN, CDR2 SYDVKM. CDR3 region: CASSPTAGTGGHGYTF. The CDR3 coding sequence is TGTGCCAGCAGTCCTACCGCCGGGACAGGGGGCCATGGCTACACCTTC.

V usage is TRBV18 and J usage is TRBJ1-2; maybe TRBD1 (5 bases). The germline CDR1 and CDR2 sequences are KGHSH and LQKENI. CDR3 length equals 14 residues. The V gene lost 5 bases and the J gene lost 8 bases, with 18 bases spanning the gap. CDR3 amino acids: CASSTRDSSGGYTF. CDR3 nucleotides: TGTGCCAGCTCAACGAGGGACTCTAGCGGAGGCTACACCTTC.

The V call is TRBV5-4, the J call TRBJ2-5, with 7 bases that match TRBD1. Per germline, CDR1 SGHNT and CDR2 YYREEE (reference sequence). Trimming took 4 bases from V and 0 from J; bases not matched to a gene: 9. The CDR3 contains 16 residues. The CDR3 here is CASSQRRGTDQETQYF. The CDR3 DNA follows: TGTGCCAGCAGCCAAAGACGAGGGACAGACCAAGAGACCCAGTACTTC.

V usage is TRBV28 and J usage is TRBJ2-5, with TRBD2 as a possible D gene (6 bases). V gave up 8 bases and J gave up 2 bases, with 12 bases separating them. In germline, CDR1 is MDHEN, CDR2 SYDVKM. This CDR3 region has 13 residues. The CDR3 protein is CASLGLLQETQYF. Here the CDR3 DNA reads TGTGCCAGCCTGGGACTTCTACAAGAGACCCAGTACTTC. The variable domain in full, with the rest retrieved from reference TRBV28 and TRBJ2-5, is DVKVTQSSRYLVKRTGEKVFLECVQDMDHENMFWYRQDPGLGLRLIYFSYDVKMKEKGDIPEGYSVSREKKERFSLILESASTNQTSMYLCASLGLLQETQYFGPGTRLLVL.

This clone was detected only once. The CDR3 DNA reads as TGTGCCAGCAGTGAACAGACTAGCGGGAGGAGTGAGCAGTACTTC. It translates to CASSEQTSGRSEQYF. The chain employs TRBV2 and TRBJ2-7; 13 positions match TRBD2. J lost 7 bases, V lost 2 bases, and 5 bases had no gene match. This CDR3 has 15 residues. CDR1 is SNHLY and CDR2 is FYNNEI in the germline V gene. Using reference TRBV2 and TRBJ2-7 for the parts outside the CDR3, the full variable domain is EPEVTQTPSHQVTQMGQEVILRCVPISNHLYFYWYRQILGQKVEFLVSFYNNEISEKSEIFDDQFSVERPDGSNFTLKIRSTKLEDSAMYFCASSEQTSGRSEQYFGPGTRLTVT.

V usage is TRBV5-6 and J usage is TRBJ2-5; 7 bases agree with TRBD1. Trimming cost V 5 bases and J 1 base; bases outside gene matches: 2. Germline CDR1 is SGHDT and CDR2 is YYEEEE. The CDR3 runs 13 residues. The CDR3 DNA reads as TGTGCCAGCAGGGGGGACAGCCAAGAGACCCAGTACTTC. It codes for CASRGDSQETQYF.

V gene TRBV29-1 combines with J gene TRBJ2-5; D is ambiguous. The V end lost 4 bases, the J end lost 3 bases, and 9 bases lay between the germline ends. This CDR3 is built from 12 residues. CDR1 and CDR2 from the germline V gene are SQVTM and ANQGSEA. CDR3 in amino acids: CSVATPEETQYF. In DNA, the CDR3 is TGCAGCGTTGCGACCCCCGAAGAGACCCAGTACTTC.

The gene calls are TRBV19 and TRBJ1-6; tentative D call: TRBD1 (5 bases). Germline CDR1 and CDR2: LNHDA and SQIVND (reference sequence). This CDR3 has 16 residues. The V gene lost 1 base and the J gene lost 4 bases, with 11 bases spanning the gap. The CDR3 spells CASSIVQGGYNSPLHF. The DNA of the CDR3 is TGTGCCAGTAGTATAGTCCAGGGCGGATATAATTCACCCCTCCACTTT.

The chain carries TRBV5-1 and TRBJ2-3; D is uncertain. From germline, CDR1 is SGHRS and CDR2 YFSETQ. The CDR3 has 15 residues. V lost 6 bases, J lost 4 bases, and 18 bases lay in between. In nucleotides, the CDR3 is TGCGCCAGCACCTCCGAACCCGGTGGAGCAGATACGCAGTATTTT. Translating gives CASTSEPGGADTQYF.

The CDR3, as DNA: TGTGCCAGTAGCCAATTGTGGGACAGGGGGACTGAAGCTTTCTTT. Its translation is CASSQLWDRGTEAFF. The chain carries TRBV19 and TRBJ1-1, with 11 bases fitting TRBD1. The junction had 8 bases not matched to a gene; V was cut back by 6 bases and J by 5 bases. The CDR3 contains 15 residues. CDR1 and CDR2 (germline): LNHDA, SQIVND (reference sequence). The variable domain in full, completed from reference TRBV19 and TRBJ1-1, reads DGGITQSPKYLFRKEGQNVTLSCEQNLNHDAMYWYRQDPGQGLRLIYYSQIVNDFQKGDIAEGYSVSREKKESFPLTVTSAQKNPTAFYLCASSQLWDRGTEAFFGQGTRLTVV.

This sequence joins TRBV5-8 and TRBJ2-7; 10 positions match TRBD2. This CDR3 spans 14 amino acids. CDR1 is SGHTS and CDR2 is YDEGEE in the germline V gene. Germline trimming cut 6 bases from V and 9 bases from J; bases unmatched to any gene: 12. CDR3 in DNA: TGTGCCAGCAAAACCGTGCTAGCGGGAGCACGGCAGTACTTC. Amino acid sequence: CASKTVLAGARQYF.

The CDR3 is CASSLGAGREAFF. For the CDR3, the DNA is TGTGCCAGCAGCTTAGGGGCAGGCAGGGAGGCTTTCTTT. V and J are TRBV7-9 and TRBJ1-1, with D perhaps matching TRBD1 (5 bases). Trimming stripped 1 base from V and 11 bases from J, with 14 bases between. CDR3 length equals 13 residues. Per germline, CDR1 SEHNR and CDR2 FQNEAQ (reference sequence).

A note on this clone: This clone may be a read error of a much larger clone one base away. This sample also contains other DNA sequences that code for the same CDR3. The V and J genes are TRBV5-1 and TRBJ2-5; possible D gene TRBD1, 5 bases. The CDR3 spans 13 residues. Looked up from germline, CDR1 is SGHRS and CDR2 is YFSETQ. The V gene lost 2 bases and the J gene lost 4 bases, with 9 bases spanning the gap. In DNA form, the CDR3 reads TGCGCCAGCAGCTTTGGCCAGGGAGAGACCCAGTACTTC. Amino acids: CASSFGQGETQYF.

This chain connects TRBV27 to TRBJ1-1; the match to TRBD1 covers 8 bases. CDR1 and CDR2 (germline): MNHEY, SMNVEV (reference sequence). The V and J ends lost 3 bases and 5 bases, in that order; junction bases with no gene match: 11. CDR3 size: 16 residues. In DNA, the CDR3 is TGTGCCAGCAGTTTCCAAGGATGGCAGGGGGCGACTGAAGCTTTCTTT. Translation: CASSFQGWQGATEAFF.

This clone was counted only a few times. The chain joins TRBV28 to TRBJ2-1; TRBD1 or TRBD2 may be the D gene (5 bases each). This CDR3 is 14 amino acids long. V shed 10 bases and J shed 7 bases, with 20 bases lying between them. Germline assignment: CDR1 MDHEN and CDR2 SYDVKM. In DNA form, the CDR3 reads TGTGCCACCCTGGGACGGTCCCCTTTGAATGAGCAGTTCTTC. This gives the protein CATLGRSPLNEQFF.

The V and J genes are TRBV11-2 and TRBJ1-1, with TRBD1 matching 8 bases. V lost 6 bases to trimming and J lost 2 bases; unmatched junction nucleotides: 11. CDR1 is SGHAT, CDR2 FQNNGV, per germline. The CDR3 contains 16 residues. CDR3 sequence (DNA): TGTGCCAGCAGAAATGCCGGGACAGGCGTAAACACTGAAGCTTTCTTT. Amino acids: CASRNAGTGVNTEAFF.

V is TRBV5-1 and J is TRBJ1-2; TRBD1 matches at 7 bases. The V segment lost 0 bases and the J segment 4 bases; nucleotides outside the gene matches: 3. The CDR3 spans 14 residues. CDR1 and CDR2 from the germline V gene are SGHRS and YFSETQ. CDR3 sequence (DNA): TGCGCCAGCAGCTTGGGACAGGGAACCTATGGCTACACCTTC. It specifies CASSLGQGTYGYTF.

As DNA, the CDR3 is TGTGCCAGCAGCCTCCAGACTAGCGGGAGCTACGAGCAGTACTTC. Translated: CASSLQTSGSYEQYF. J is TRBJ2-7 and V is TRBV11-1; 12 bases fit TRBD2. Germline loops: CDR1 SGHAT, CDR2 FQDESV (reference sequence). CDR3 length equals 15 residues. The junction had 5 bases not matched to a gene; V was cut back by 5 bases and J by 3 bases.

J is TRBJ2-5 and V is TRBV28; 8 bases are a match to TRBD2. CDR1 MDHEN and CDR2 SYDVKM come from the germline V gene. V was clipped by 5 bases and J by 2 bases; unmatched bases: 7. This CDR3 is built from 15 residues. In DNA form, the CDR3 reads TGTGCCAGCAGTCCTATAGCGGGGAGGCAAGAGACCCAGTACTTC. Its translation is CASSPIAGRQETQYF. Filled out from reference TRBV28 and TRBJ2-5, the complete variable domain reads DVKVTQSSRYLVKRTGEKVFLECVQDMDHENMFWYRQDPGLGLRLIYFSYDVKMKEKGDIPEGYSVSREKKERFSLILESASTNQTSMYLCASSPIAGRQETQYFGPGTRLLVL.